These 32 T cell receptor beta chains were all obtained from the same sample, sequenced in a study of CD8+CD57+ T cells in acquired aplastic anemia. It was patients with CD8+CD57+ cell expansion by flow cytometry who were chosen for sequencing. According to the study, genomic DNA was the template for TCR beta VDJ and CDR3 profiling. TCRdb itself ran the reads through MiXCR, one entry per CDR3 protein. The sample yields approximately 160,000 distinct CDR3 sequences, over 40% seen once. The specimen was sorted CD4+, CD8+, or CD8+CD57+ T cells (not recorded which) from PBMCs. These receptors all come from a human donor with aplastic anemia.

The J gene is TRBJ2-3, the V gene TRBV11-2, with 7 bases aligning to TRBD2. Per the germline V gene, CDR1 is SGHAT and CDR2 is FQNNGV. There are 15 residues in the CDR3. With V trimmed by 7 bases and J by 5 bases, 12 bases remained unmatched. In DNA, the CDR3 is TGTGCCAGCACCCCCCCCGGGGCGGGGGTAGATACGCAGTATTTT. Its protein is CASTPPGAGVDTQYF.

This chain connects TRBV14 to TRBJ2-3; 9 nucleotides match TRBD2. The CDR3 is made up of 17 amino acids. J gave up 5 bases and V 1 base, and 10 bases lay outside the gene matches. Germline V gives CDR1 SGHDN, CDR2 FVKESK. CDR3 sequence reads: CASSQGGGGRAGDTQYF. Here the CDR3 DNA reads TGTGCCAGCAGCCAAGGAGGGGGCGGGAGGGCGGGAGATACGCAGTATTTT. Full variable domain (rest looked up from reference TRBV14 and TRBJ2-3): EAGVTQFPSHSVIEKGQTVTLRCDPISGHDNLYWYRRVMGKEIKFLLHFVKESKQDESGMPNNRFLAERTGGTYSTLKVQPAELEDSGVYFCASSQGGGGRAGDTQYFGPGTRLTVL.

The chain joins TRBV7-9 to TRBJ1-6; a possible D gene is TRBD1 (5 bases). The germline gives CDR1 SEHNR, CDR2 FQNEAQ (reference sequence). This CDR3 contains 14 residues. Trimming left V 8 bases short and J 7 bases short, with 15 bases between. DNA for the CDR3: TGTGCCAGCGGTGGGGCGGTTCACAATTCACCCCTCCACTTT. Protein: CASGGAVHNSPLHF.

Ten or more counts support this clonotype. This rearrangement joins TRBV5-5 to TRBJ1-3; TRBD1 might be the D (6 bases). V lost 6 bases, J lost 0 bases, and 16 bases lay in between. CDR1 SGHKS and CDR2 YYEKEE come from the germline V gene (reference sequence). CDR3 length equals 16 residues. The CDR3 sequence: CASTLTDRTSGNTIYF. In DNA form, the CDR3 reads TGTGCCAGCACCCTGACGGACAGAACCTCTGGAAACACCATATATTTT.

This clonotype appeared a single time. This chain connects TRBV15 to TRBJ1-2; D is possibly TRBD1 (5 bases). The CDR3 spans 13 residues. Germline assignment: CDR1 LNHNV and CDR2 YYDKDF (reference sequence). Trimming removed 5 bases at V and 3 bases at J, with 10 bases between. The CDR3 sequence: CATSDARDYGYTF. The CDR3 nucleotides read TGTGCCACCAGCGACGCCAGGGACTATGGCTACACCTTC.

The chain carries TRBV7-2 and TRBJ2-7, with TRBD2 as a possible D gene (6 bases). CDR3 length: 13 amino acids. V was pared by 5 bases and J by 4 bases, with 12 bases between. From germline, CDR1 is SGHTA and CDR2 FQGNSA. The CDR3 here is CASSTQEGYEQYF. In DNA, the CDR3 is TGTGCCAGCAGCACACAGGAGGGATACGAGCAGTACTTC.

Ten or more counts support this clonotype. V gene TRBV5-1 combines with J gene TRBJ2-6, with TRBD1 matching 11 bases. The CDR3 spans 18 residues. Looked up from germline, CDR1 is SGHRS and CDR2 is YFSETQ. V lost 1 base to trimming and J lost 0 bases; unmatched junction nucleotides: 3. The CDR3, as DNA: TGCGCCAGCAGCTTGAGGGACAGGGGGTTCTCTGGGGCCAACGTCCTGACTTTC. The encoded protein is CASSLRDRGFSGANVLTF.

The rearrangement links TRBV10-3 to TRBJ2-5, with D tentatively TRBD2 (5 bases). There are 11 residues in the CDR3. Germline CDR1 is ENHRY and CDR2 is SYGVKD. The ends were cut back, 11 bases at V and 4 bases at J, with 11 bases in the middle. The CDR3 reads CAAAGGETQYF. The DNA for the CDR3 is TGTGCCGCCGCGGGTGGAGAGACCCAGTACTTC.

At least ten counts were recorded for this clonotype. The chain employs TRBV7-8 and TRBJ2-5; 11 nucleotides line up with TRBD2. Looked up from germline, CDR1 is SGHVS and CDR2 is FQNEAQ. The trim removed 5 bases at V and 5 bases at J, leaving 13 bases unmatched. The CDR3 extends over 17 amino acids. DNA of the CDR3: TGTGCCAGCAGCCCCCTTAGCGGGAGGGCCTTGAGGGAGACCCAGTACTTC. It codes for CASSPLSGRALRETQYF.

This clonotype was seen only once. The V call is TRBV7-2, the J call TRBJ1-1, with D hard to call. CDR3 length: 12 residues. CDR1 and CDR2 (germline): SGHTA, FQGNSA. V dropped 6 bases and J dropped 5 bases, with 10 bases sitting between them. CDR3: CASSFTGTEAFF. In nucleotides, the CDR3 is TGTGCCAGCAGTTTTACCGGGACTGAAGCTTTCTTT.

This clonotype was picked up many times. The chain has TRBV19 and TRBJ1-1, with 7 bases lining up with TRBD1. The V gene end was trimmed by 6 bases and the J gene end by 4 bases; junction bases not matched to a gene: 5. CDR1 and CDR2 from the germline V gene are LNHDA and SQIVND (reference sequence). The CDR3 covers 13 residues. DNA of the CDR3: TGTGCCAGTAGAAGGGGGCAGATCACTGAAGCTTTCTTT. This translates into CASRRGQITEAFF.

The DNA of the CDR3 is TGTGCCAGCACCGATCCGGTAGGCTACGAGCAGTACTTC. Residues: CASTDPVGYEQYF. This chain connects TRBV7-9 to TRBJ2-7; D call uncertain. The CDR3 runs 13 residues. Germline V gene data show CDR1 as SEHNR and CDR2 as FQNEAQ (reference sequence). V was cut by 7 bases and J by 3 bases, with 13 bases left in between.

This clonotype has a count of ten or more. The J gene is TRBJ2-3, the V gene TRBV20-1; D is unclear. This CDR3 spans 13 amino acids. The germline V and J ends were trimmed by 1 base and 1 base, with 6 bases remaining between them. Germline V gene data show CDR1 as DFQATT and CDR2 as SNEGSKA (reference sequence). The chain's CDR3 is CSARVGGTDTQYF. As DNA, the CDR3 is TGCAGTGCTAGAGTCGGCGGCACAGATACGCAGTATTTT.

The CDR3 DNA reads TGCAGTGCTAGCAGGGTATCTTCACCCCTCCACTTT. This sequence encodes CSASRVSSPLHF. The chain links TRBV20-1 to TRBJ1-6; D possibly corresponds to TRBD1 (5 bases). V lost 3 bases and J lost 9, with 9 bases in between. The CDR3 contains 12 residues. Germline assignment: CDR1 DFQATT and CDR2 SNEGSKA (reference sequence).

In the case of this clonotype: A clone one base away is much larger, so this may be a read error. The chain couples TRBV27 to TRBJ1-1, with D perhaps matching TRBD1 (6 bases). This CDR3 region has 13 residues. Germline-derived CDR1 and CDR2 are MNHEY and SMNVEV (reference sequence). CDR3 protein: CASSLSGDTEALF. As DNA, the CDR3 is TGTGCCAGCAGTTTGTCAGGGGACACTGAAGCTCTCTTT.

This clonotype was counted many times. The rearrangement uses TRBV10-3 and TRBJ2-5, with a weak D call TRBD1 (5 bases). CDR1 ENHRY and CDR2 SYGVKD come from the germline V gene. The CDR3 runs to 13 residues. Trimming left V 4 bases short and J 5 bases short, with 11 bases between. The CDR3 nucleotides read TGTGCCATCAGTGGATCAGGGTCGGAGACCCAGTACTTC. Amino acids: CAISGSGSETQYF.

This clonotype was detected ten times or more. DNA for the CDR3: TGTGCCAGCAGCGTACGGAGACCCGAGCAGTACGTC. Translating it yields CASSVRRPEQYV. This chain connects TRBV9 to TRBJ2-7; D uncertain. Germline CDR1 SGDLS, CDR2 YYNGEE. Trimming left V 1 base short and J 6 bases short, with 8 bases between. The CDR3 extends over 12 amino acids.

This chain connects TRBV4-1 to TRBJ1-2; no clear D gene. The germline V gene encodes CDR1 MGHRA and CDR2 YSYEKL. This CDR3 is built from 14 residues. The V end was cut by 2 bases, the J end by 2 bases, with 9 bases between. CDR3: CASSQKGKNYGYTF. CDR3 DNA: TGCGCCAGCAGCCAAAAAGGAAAGAACTATGGCTACACCTTC.

In regard to this clonotype: A read error may explain this, as a much larger clone is one base away. No conserved phenylalanine or tryptophan is present at the end of the CDR3, so a read error is the likely explanation. The chain recombines TRBV20-1 with TRBJ1-2; 8 bases are a match to TRBD1. This CDR3 region has 13 residues. The J segment lost 7 bases and the V segment lost 1 base, leaving 5 bases of the junction unmatched. The germline gives CDR1 DFQATT, CDR2 SNEGSKA (reference sequence). As DNA, the CDR3 is TGCAGTGCTAGAGCTAGCAGGGGGCTTGGCTACACCCTC. It is translated as CSARASRGLGYTL.

A remark on this clonotype: This may stem from a read error, because a much larger clone lies one nucleotide away. The chain uses TRBV6-1 and TRBJ2-1, with TRBD2 as a possible D gene (5 bases). Germline lookup yields CDR1 MNHNS and CDR2 SASEGT. The germline V and J ends were trimmed by 8 bases and 12 bases, with 20 bases remaining between them. The CDR3 runs to 13 residues. CDR3 nucleotide sequence: TGTGCCAGCCGGACCCCGAGGGTAGATGGGCAGTTCTTC. It is translated as CASRTPRVDGQFF.

The CDR3 sequence is CSTYDNGYTF. The CDR3, as DNA: TGCAGCACGTACGACAATGGCTACACCTTC. V usage is TRBV29-1 and J usage is TRBJ1-2; D not resolved. V lost 8 bases and J lost 6, with 10 bases in between. CDR1 is SQVTM, CDR2 ANQGSEA, per germline. The CDR3 covers 10 residues.

This clonotype has a count of ten or more. This chain connects TRBV7-6 to TRBJ2-3; 8 nucleotides match TRBD2. This CDR3 comprises 15 residues. Trimming took 5 bases from V and 1 from J; bases not matched to a gene: 5. Germline V gene lookup returns CDR1 SGHVS and CDR2 FNYEAQ. CDR3 DNA sequence: TGTGCCAGCAGCCGAGCGGGGGAGGGCACAGATACGCAGTATTTT. Residues: CASSRAGEGTDTQYF.

J is TRBJ2-3 and V is TRBV7-3; D could derive from TRBD1 or TRBD2 (5 bases each). V lost 1 base, J lost 6 bases, and 8 bases lay in between. This CDR3 spans 13 amino acids. Germline CDR1 and CDR2: SGHTA and FQGTGA. The DNA for the CDR3 is TGTGCCAGCAGCTTAATGGGGACGGATACGCAGTATTTT. Translated: CASSLMGTDTQYF.

This clonotype came up many times. This chain joins TRBV6-4 and TRBJ1-1; D uncertain. In germline, CDR1 is MRHNA, CDR2 SNTAGT. The CDR3 extends over 13 amino acids. Trimming stripped 4 bases from V and 0 bases from J, with 6 bases between. CDR3: CASSVTLNTEAFF. In DNA form, the CDR3 reads TGTGCCAGCAGTGTTACGTTGAACACTGAAGCTTTCTTT.

In this sample, this clonotype turned up a few times. J is TRBJ2-3 and V is TRBV25-1; TRBD1 aligns across 7 bases. V was clipped by 8 bases and J by 3 bases; unmatched bases: 11. The CDR3 consists of 15 residues. Germline V gene data show CDR1 as MGHDK and CDR2 as SYGVNS. CDR3 in amino acids: CASGRAGGLTDTQYF. The CDR3 region has the DNA TGTGCCAGCGGAAGAGCAGGGGGTTTGACAGATACGCAGTATTTT.

This clonotype was seen repeatedly, ten times or more. The chain links TRBV7-9 to TRBJ2-5; a weak D match, TRBD2 (5 bases). The germline CDR1 and CDR2 sequences are SEHNR and FQNEAQ (reference sequence). The CDR3 runs 12 residues. Trimming left V 7 bases short and J 5 bases short, with 11 bases between. The CDR3 nucleotides read TGTGCCAGCACCCGAGGGATGGAGACCCAGTACTTC. This translates into CASTRGMETQYF.

The chain links TRBV2 to TRBJ1-1; D call uncertain. Per the germline V gene, CDR1 is SNHLY and CDR2 is FYNNEI. With 6 bases removed from V and 3 bases from J, the gap between germline ends came to 17 bases. The length of the CDR3 is 15 residues. The CDR3 DNA is TGTGCCAGCAGGCCCCGTATTTACGTCGACACTGAAGCTTTCTTT. Translation: CASRPRIYVDTEAFF.

The V and J genes are TRBV10-2 and TRBJ1-1; TRBD1 is a possible D gene (6 bases). The CDR3 is made up of 13 amino acids. Deletions cut 5 bases from V and 5 bases from J, with 12 bases between. CDR1 is WSHSY and CDR2 is SAAADI in the germline V gene. CDR3: CASSTRDRTEAFF. CDR3 nucleotide sequence: TGCGCCAGCAGTACACGCGACAGGACTGAAGCTTTCTTT.

On this clonotype itself: A much larger clone lies one base from this, so it may be a read error. This rearrangement joins TRBV4-2 to TRBJ2-2, with D perhaps TRBD2 (5 bases). Germline lookup yields CDR1 LGHNA and CDR2 YNFKEQ. There are 14 residues in the CDR3. In DNA, the CDR3 is TGTGCCAGCAGCCAAGAGGGAAACACCGGGGAGCTGCTTTTT. Encoded protein: CASSQEGNTGELLF.

The chain links TRBV9 to TRBJ2-3, with D perhaps matching TRBD1 or TRBD2 (6 bases each). The CDR3 contains 16 residues. Germline-derived CDR1 and CDR2 are SGDLS and YYNGEE. Trimming stripped 2 bases from V and 2 bases from J, with 15 bases between. The CDR3 region has the DNA TGTGCCAGCAGCGTCGGGGGCTCCGGGGTCACAGATACGCAGTATTTT. Amino acids: CASSVGGSGVTDTQYF.

The V call is TRBV12-3 or TRBV12-4, the J call TRBJ1-2; the match to TRBD1 covers 12 bases. V was pared by 6 bases and J by 8 bases, with 4 bases of the junction left unmatched. This CDR3 comprises 13 residues. The CDR3 region has the DNA TGTGCCAGCAGGGGACAGGGGGCGCAGGGCTACACCTTC. Its protein product is CASRGQGAQGYTF.

This clonotype was counted between two and nine times. The chain employs TRBV2 and TRBJ1-6; D gene uncertain. The CDR3 covers 15 residues. From germline, CDR1 is SNHLY and CDR2 FYNNEI. V lost 6 bases to trimming and J lost 3 bases, with 12 bases between them. The CDR3 region is CASRQDFYYNSPLHF. Here the CDR3 DNA reads TGTGCCAGCAGGCAAGACTTTTACTATAATTCACCCCTCCACTTT.